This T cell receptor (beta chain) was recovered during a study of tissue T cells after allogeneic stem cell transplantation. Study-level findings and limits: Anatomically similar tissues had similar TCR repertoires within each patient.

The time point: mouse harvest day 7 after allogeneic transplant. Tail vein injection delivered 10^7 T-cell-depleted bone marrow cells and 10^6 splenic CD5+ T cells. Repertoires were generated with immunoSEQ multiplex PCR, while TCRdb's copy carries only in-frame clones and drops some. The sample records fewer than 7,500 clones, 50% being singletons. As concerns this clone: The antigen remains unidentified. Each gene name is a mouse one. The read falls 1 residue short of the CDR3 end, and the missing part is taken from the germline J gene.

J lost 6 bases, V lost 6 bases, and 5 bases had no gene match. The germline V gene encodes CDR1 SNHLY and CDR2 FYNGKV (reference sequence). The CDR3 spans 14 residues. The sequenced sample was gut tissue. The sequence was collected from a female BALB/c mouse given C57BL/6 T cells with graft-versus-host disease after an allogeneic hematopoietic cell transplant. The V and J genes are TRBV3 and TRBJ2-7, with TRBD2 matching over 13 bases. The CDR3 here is CASRRDWGGSEQYF. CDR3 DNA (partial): TGTGCCAGCAGACGGGACTGGGGGGGGAGTGAACAGTAC. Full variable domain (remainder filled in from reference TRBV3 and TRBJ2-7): GPKVLQIPSHQIIDMGQMVTLNCDPVSNHLYFYWYKQILGQQMEFLVNFYNGKVMEKSKLFKDQFSVERPDGSYFTLKIQPTALEDSAVYFCASRRDWGGSEQYFGPGTRLTVL.